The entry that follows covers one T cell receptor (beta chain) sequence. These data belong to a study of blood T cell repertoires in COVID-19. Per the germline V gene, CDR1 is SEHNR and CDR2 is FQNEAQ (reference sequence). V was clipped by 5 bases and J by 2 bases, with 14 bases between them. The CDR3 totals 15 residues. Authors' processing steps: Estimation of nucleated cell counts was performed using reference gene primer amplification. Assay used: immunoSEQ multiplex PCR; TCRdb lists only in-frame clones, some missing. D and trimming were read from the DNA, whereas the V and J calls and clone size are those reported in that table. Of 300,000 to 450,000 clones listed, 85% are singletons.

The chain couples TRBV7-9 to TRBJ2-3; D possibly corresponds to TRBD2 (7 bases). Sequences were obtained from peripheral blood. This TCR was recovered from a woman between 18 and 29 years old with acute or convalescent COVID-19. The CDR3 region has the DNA TGTGCCAGCAGCCGAGGGGGGGCCTACACAGATACGCAGTATTTT. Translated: CASSRGGAYTDTQYF.